This T cell receptor beta chain was captured by sequencing in a study of response to subunit inactivated influenza vaccine. Notes on the study in general: The authors proposed limited new T cell recruitment per seasonal influenza vaccination.

This clonotype was seen at least ten times. Its antigen is still unknown. The V gene's germline CDR1 is MNHEY and CDR2 SMNVEV (reference sequence). V was clipped by 4 bases and J by 5 bases, with 9 bases between them. There are 14 residues in the CDR3. TCRdb processed the RT-PCR reads anew with MiXCR; each CDR3 protein has one entry. The sample has about 480,000 distinct CDR3 sequences, 10% to 15% seen once. Source: PBMCs from blood, taken roughly 6 weeks after vaccination. The rearrangement joins TRBV27 to TRBJ1-6; D possibly corresponds to TRBD1 (5 bases). The clonotype comes from a man aged 50 to 60 who received an inactivated influenza vaccine. CDR3 in amino acids: CASSSRQNNSPLHF. In DNA form, the CDR3 reads TGTGCCAGCAGTTCCCGACAGAATAATTCACCCCTCCACTTT.